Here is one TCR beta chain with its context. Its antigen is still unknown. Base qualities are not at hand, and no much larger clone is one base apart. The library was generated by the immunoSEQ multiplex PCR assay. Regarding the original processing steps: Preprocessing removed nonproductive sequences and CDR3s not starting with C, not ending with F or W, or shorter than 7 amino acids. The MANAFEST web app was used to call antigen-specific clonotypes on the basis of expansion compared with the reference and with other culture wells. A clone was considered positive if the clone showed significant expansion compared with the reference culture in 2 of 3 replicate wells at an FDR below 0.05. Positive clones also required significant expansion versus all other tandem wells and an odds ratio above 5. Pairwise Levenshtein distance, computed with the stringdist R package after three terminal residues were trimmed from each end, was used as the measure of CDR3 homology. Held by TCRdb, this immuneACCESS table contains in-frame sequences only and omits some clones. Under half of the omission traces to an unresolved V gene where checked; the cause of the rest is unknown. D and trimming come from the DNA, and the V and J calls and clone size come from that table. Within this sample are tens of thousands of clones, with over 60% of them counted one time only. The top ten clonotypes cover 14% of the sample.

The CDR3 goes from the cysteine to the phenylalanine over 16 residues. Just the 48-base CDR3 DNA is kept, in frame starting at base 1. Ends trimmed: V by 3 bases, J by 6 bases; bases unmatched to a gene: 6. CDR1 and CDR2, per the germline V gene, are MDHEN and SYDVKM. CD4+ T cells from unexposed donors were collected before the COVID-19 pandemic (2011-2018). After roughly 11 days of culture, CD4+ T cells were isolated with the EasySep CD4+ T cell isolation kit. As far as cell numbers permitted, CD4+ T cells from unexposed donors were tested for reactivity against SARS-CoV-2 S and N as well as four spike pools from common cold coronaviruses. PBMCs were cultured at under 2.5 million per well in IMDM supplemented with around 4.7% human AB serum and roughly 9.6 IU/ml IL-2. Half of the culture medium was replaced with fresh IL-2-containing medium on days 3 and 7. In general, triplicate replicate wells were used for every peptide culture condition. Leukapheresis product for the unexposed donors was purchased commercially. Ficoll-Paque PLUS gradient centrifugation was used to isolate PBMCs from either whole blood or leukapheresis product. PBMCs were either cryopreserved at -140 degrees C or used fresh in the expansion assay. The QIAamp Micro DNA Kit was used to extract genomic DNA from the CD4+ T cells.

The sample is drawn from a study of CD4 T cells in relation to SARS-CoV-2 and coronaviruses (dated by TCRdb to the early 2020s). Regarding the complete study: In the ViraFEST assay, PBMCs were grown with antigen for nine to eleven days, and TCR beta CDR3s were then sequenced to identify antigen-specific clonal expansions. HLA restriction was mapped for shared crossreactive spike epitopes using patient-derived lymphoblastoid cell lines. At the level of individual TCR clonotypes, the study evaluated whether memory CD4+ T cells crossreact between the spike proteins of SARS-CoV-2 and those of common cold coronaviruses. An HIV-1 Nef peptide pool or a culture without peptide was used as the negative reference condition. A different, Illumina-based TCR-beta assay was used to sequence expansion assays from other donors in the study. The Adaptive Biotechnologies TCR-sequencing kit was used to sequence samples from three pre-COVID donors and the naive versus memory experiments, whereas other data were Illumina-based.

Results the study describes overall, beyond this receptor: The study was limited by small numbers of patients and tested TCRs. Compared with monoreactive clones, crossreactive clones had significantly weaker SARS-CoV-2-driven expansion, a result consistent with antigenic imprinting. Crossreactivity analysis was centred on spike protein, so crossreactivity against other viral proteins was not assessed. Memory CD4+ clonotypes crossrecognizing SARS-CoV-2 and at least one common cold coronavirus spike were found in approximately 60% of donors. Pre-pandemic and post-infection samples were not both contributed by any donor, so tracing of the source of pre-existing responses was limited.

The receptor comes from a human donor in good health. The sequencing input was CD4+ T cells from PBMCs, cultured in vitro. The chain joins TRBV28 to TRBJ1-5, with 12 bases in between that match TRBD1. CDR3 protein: CASSLAGTGGVQPQHF. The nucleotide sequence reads TGTGCCAGCAGTTTGGCCGGGACAGGGGGCGTTCAGCCCCAGCATTTT.